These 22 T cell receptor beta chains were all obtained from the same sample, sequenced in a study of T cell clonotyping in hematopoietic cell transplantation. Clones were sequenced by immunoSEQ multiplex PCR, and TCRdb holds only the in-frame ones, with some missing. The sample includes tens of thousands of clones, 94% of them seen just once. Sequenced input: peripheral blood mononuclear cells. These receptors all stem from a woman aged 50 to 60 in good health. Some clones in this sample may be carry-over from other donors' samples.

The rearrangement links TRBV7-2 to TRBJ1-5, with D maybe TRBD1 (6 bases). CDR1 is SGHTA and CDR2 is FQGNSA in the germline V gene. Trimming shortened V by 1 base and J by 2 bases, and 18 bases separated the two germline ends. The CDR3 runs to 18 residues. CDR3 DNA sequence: TGTGCCAGCAGCTTAGGGACGCACAGGGAAAGTCGCAATCAGCCCCAGCATTTT. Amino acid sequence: CASSLGTHRESRNQPQHF.

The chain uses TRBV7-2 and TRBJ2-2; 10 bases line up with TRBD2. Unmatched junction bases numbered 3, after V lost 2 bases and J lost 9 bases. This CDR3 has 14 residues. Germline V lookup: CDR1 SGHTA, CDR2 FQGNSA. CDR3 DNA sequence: TGTGCCAGCAGCTTAAAGCGGGGGGGCTGGGAGCTGTTTTTT. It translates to CASSLKRGGWELFF.

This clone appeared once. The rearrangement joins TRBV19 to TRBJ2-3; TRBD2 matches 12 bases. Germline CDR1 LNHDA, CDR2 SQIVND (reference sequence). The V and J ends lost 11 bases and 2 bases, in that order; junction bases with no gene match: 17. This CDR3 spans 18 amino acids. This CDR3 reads CASRGRTSGVANTDTQYF. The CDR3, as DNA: TGTGCCTCTAGGGGTAGGACTAGCGGGGTGGCTAACACAGATACGCAGTATTTT.

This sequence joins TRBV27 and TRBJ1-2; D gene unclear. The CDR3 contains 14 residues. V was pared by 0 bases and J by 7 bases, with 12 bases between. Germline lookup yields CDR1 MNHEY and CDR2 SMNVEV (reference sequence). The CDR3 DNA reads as TGTGCCAGCAGTTTATCGGGCGGCAGATCTGGCTACACCTTC. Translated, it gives CASSLSGGRSGYTF.

The CDR3 reads CSVGGRSEAFF. In nucleotides, the CDR3 is TGCAGCGTGGGGGGCAGATCCGAAGCTTTCTTT. The chain joins TRBV29-1 to TRBJ1-1; D may be TRBD1 (6 bases). Germline V CDR1 and CDR2: SQVTM, ANQGSEA. CDR3 size: 11 residues. V was pared by 6 bases and J by 8 bases, with 13 bases between.

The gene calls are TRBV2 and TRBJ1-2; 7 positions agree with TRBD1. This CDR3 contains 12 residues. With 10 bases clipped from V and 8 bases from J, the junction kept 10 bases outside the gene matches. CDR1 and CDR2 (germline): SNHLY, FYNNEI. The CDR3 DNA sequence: TGTGCCACTCTAACAGGGGCGCAGGGCTACACCTTC. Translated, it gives CATLTGAQGYTF.

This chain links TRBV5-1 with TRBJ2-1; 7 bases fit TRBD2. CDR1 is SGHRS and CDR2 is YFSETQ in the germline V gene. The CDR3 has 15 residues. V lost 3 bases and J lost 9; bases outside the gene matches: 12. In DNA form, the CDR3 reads TGCGCCAGCAGCTCCTTGCAGGACTCGGGGGGTGAGCAGTTCTTC. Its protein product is CASSSLQDSGGEQFF.

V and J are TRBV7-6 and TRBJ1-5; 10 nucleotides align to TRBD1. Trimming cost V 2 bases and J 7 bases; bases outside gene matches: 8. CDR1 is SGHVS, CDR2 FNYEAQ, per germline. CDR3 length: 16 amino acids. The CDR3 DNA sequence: TGTGCCAGCAGCTTATCGACAGGGGGCCTTGGGCAGCCCCAGCATTTT. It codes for CASSLSTGGLGQPQHF.

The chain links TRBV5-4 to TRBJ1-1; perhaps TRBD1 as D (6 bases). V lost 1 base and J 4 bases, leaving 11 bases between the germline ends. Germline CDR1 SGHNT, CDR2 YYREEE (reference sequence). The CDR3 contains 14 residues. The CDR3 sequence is CASSLSQGLTEAFF. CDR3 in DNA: TGTGCCAGCAGCTTGTCTCAGGGGCTCACTGAAGCTTTCTTT.

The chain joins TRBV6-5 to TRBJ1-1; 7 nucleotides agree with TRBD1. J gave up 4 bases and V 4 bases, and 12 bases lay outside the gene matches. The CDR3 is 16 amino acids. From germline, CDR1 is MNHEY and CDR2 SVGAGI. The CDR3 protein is CASSSWTGTSGTEAFF. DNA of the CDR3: TGTGCCAGCAGTTCTTGGACAGGTACTTCGGGCACTGAAGCTTTCTTT.

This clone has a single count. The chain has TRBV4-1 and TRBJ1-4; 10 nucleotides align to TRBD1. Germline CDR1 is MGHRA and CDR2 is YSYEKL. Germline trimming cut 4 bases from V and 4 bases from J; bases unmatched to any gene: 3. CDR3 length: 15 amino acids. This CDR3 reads CASSPGTGDNEKLFF. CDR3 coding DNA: TGCGCCAGCAGCCCGGGGACAGGGGATAATGAAAAACTGTTTTTT.

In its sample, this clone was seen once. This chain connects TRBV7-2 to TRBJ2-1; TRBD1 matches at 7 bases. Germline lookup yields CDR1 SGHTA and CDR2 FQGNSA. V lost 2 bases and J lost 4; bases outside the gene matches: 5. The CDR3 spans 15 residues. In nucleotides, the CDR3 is TGTGCCAGCAGCTTAAGTACAGGGGTTTACAATGAGCAGTTCTTC. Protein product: CASSLSTGVYNEQFF.

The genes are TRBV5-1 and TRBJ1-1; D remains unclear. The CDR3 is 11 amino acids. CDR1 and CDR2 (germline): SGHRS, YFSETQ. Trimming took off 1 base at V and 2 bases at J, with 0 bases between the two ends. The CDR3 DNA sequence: TGCGCCAGCAGCTTGAACACTGAAGCTTTCTTT. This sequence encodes CASSLNTEAFF.

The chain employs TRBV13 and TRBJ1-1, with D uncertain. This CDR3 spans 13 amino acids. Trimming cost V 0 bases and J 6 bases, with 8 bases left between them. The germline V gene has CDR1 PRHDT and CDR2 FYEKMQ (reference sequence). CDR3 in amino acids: CASSLGGSAEAFF. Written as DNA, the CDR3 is TGTGCCAGCAGCTTAGGGGGGTCCGCTGAAGCTTTCTTT.

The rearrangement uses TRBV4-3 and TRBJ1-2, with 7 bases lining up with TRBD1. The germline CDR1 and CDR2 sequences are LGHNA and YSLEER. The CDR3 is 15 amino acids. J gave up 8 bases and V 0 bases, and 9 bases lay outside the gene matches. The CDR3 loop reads CASSQDAAGGKGYTF. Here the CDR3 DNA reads TGCGCCAGCAGCCAAGATGCCGCAGGGGGAAAGGGCTACACCTTC.

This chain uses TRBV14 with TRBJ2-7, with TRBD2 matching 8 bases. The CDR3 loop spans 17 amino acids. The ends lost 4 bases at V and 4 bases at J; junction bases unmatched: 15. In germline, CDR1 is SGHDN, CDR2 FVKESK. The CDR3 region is CASSPLRGSGKRYEQYF. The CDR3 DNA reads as TGTGCCAGCAGCCCCTTAAGGGGTAGCGGGAAACGATACGAGCAGTACTTC.

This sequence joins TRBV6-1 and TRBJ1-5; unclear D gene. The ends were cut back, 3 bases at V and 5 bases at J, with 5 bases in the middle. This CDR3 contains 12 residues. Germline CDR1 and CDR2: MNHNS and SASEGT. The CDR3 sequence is CASSDSHQPQHF. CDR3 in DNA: TGTGCCAGCAGTGACAGTCATCAGCCCCAGCATTTT.

The CDR3 coding sequence is TGTGCCAGCAGGACAGTAAATTCACCCCTCCACTTT. Its protein product is CASRTVNSPLHF. The chain is built from TRBV2 and TRBJ1-6, with a weak D call TRBD1 (5 bases). The CDR3 runs 12 residues. Germline CDR1 and CDR2: SNHLY and FYNNEI. The ends were cut back, 6 bases at V and 7 bases at J, with 7 bases in the middle.

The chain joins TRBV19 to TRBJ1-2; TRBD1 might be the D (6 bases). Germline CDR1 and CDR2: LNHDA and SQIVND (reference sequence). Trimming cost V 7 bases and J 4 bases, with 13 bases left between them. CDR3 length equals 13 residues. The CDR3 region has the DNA TGTGCCAGTACCCCGGACAGCCCCTATGGCTACACCTTC. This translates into CASTPDSPYGYTF.

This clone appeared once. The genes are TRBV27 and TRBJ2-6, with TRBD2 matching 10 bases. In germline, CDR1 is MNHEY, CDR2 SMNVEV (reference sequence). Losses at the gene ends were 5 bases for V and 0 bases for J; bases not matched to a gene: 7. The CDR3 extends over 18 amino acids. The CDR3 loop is CASSPRTSGGSGANVLTF. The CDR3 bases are TGTGCCAGCAGTCCCCGGACTAGCGGAGGCTCTGGGGCCAACGTCCTGACTTTC.

CDR3 loop: CASSWGGYGYTF. The DNA of the CDR3 is TGTGCCAGCAGCTGGGGGGGCTATGGCTACACCTTC. V usage is TRBV7-2 and J usage is TRBJ1-2; perhaps TRBD1 as D (5 bases). This CDR3 region has 12 residues. Deletions cut 4 bases from V and 4 bases from J, with 7 bases between. Per the germline V gene, CDR1 is SGHTA and CDR2 is FQGNSA.

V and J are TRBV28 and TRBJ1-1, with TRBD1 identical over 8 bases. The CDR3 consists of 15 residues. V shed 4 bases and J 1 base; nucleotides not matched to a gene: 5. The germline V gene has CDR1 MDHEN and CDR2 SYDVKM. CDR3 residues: CASSSQGAQNTEAFF. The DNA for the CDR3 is TGTGCCAGCAGTTCCCAGGGGGCGCAGAACACTGAAGCTTTCTTT.